Described below is a single T cell receptor (beta chain) sequence and its context. Its antigen is as yet unknown. This entry comes from a study of CD8 T cells in ankylosing spondylitis. Study results and caveats: Among TCR beta sequences, a motif of under ten highly homologous variants appeared characteristic of ankylosing spondylitis blood. Disease-linked clones were CD8+ and relatively rare in peripheral blood.

TCRdb re-derived calls from the 5' RACE reads in MiXCR, one entry per CDR3 protein. The data show about 540,000 distinct CDR3 sequences, 9.5% to 15% seen once. This CDR3 contains 18 residues. This receptor was identified in a male donor with ankylosing spondylitis. Sequences were obtained from blood, either unsorted or a sorted T cell fraction (not recorded which). The V gene is TRBV21-1, the J gene TRBJ2-3. TRBV21-1 is marked as a pseudogene. The CDR3 nucleotides are TGTGCCAGCAGCCCCATCCCTGGTACCGGGGCGAGCACAGATACGCAGTATTTT. This encodes CASSPIPGTGASTDTQYF.